What follows describes a single T cell receptor (beta chain). The sample belongs to a study of OX40 agonist ivuxolimab in advanced cancers. Repertoires were generated with immunoSEQ multiplex PCR, while TCRdb's copy carries only in-frame clones and drops some. This sample has tens of thousands of clones, with 80% to 90% found just once. This specimen was CD4+ or CD8+ T cells sorted from blood, taken in a trial of the OX40 agonist ivuxolimab. The sequence came from an adult with an advanced solid tumor such as melanoma, head and neck, liver or kidney cancer.

The CDR3: CASRDSHNEQFF. CDR3 DNA sequence: TGTGCCAGCAGGGACAGCCACAATGAGCAGTTCTTC. This sequence joins TRBV2 and TRBJ2-1; possibly TRBD1 for D (6 bases). The germline V gene has CDR1 SNHLY and CDR2 FYNNEI. The V gene lost 6 bases and the J gene lost 5 bases, with 8 bases spanning the gap. This CDR3 has 12 residues.